The rows below give T cell receptor beta chains drawn from one sample of a study of T cell responses to AZD1222 COVID-19 vaccine. Sequenced by immunoSEQ multiplex PCR; TCRdb stores in-frame clones only, minus some. The table lists around 160,000 clones, just over 90% of them singletons. The specimen comprised peripheral blood, sampled 28 days after the second AZD1222 dose. Source of these receptors: an adult who received the AZD1222 COVID-19 vaccine. The CDR3 runs from the conserved cysteine through the conserved F or W. D genes are given only for firm matches. Clone size appears in some rows only: once, few, many, or a class for an expanded clone.

j_call | clone_size | d_call | v_call | cdr3_nt | cdr3_aa
TRBJ2-5 | . | . | TRBV28 | TGTGCCAGCAGTCCCCGGACAATTCAAGAGACCCAGTACTTC | CASSPRTIQETQYF
TRBJ1-2 | . | TRBD1 | TRBV7-8 | TGTGCCAGCAGCGAGTCGACAGGGCAGAGGGGCTACACCTTC | CASSESTGQRGYTF
TRBJ2-5 | . | TRBD2 | TRBV4-3 | TGCGCCAGCAGCCAAGGCCTAGCGGGAGGGACAAAGACCCAGTACTTC | CASSQGLAGGTKTQYF
TRBJ2-1 | . | TRBD2 | TRBV24-1 | TGTGCCACCGAAGAGCGGGAGGCCGATGAGCAGTTCTTC | CATEEREADEQFF
TRBJ1-1 | . | TRBD1 | TRBV2 | TGTGCCAGCAGTGCGCAAGGACAGGGAAACACTGAAGCTTTCTTT | CASSAQGQGNTEAFF
TRBJ2-5 | . | . | TRBV29-1 | TGCAGCGGCCTGACAGCCTTCCAAGAGACCCAGTACTTC | CSGLTAFQETQYF
TRBJ2-2 | . | . | TRBV2 | TGTGCCAGTGCCGTGTCTCCCTTCCTAAACACCGGGGAGCTGTTTTTT | CASAVSPFLNTGELFF
TRBJ1-2 | . | TRBD1 | TRBV29-1 | TGCAGCGTCCCAGGGGGCGCCGCCTATGGCTACACCTTC | CSVPGGAAYGYTF
TRBJ2-2 | . | TRBD1 | TRBV7-3 | TGTGCCAGCAGCTTGACAGGGGCCGGGGAGCTGTTTTTT | CASSLTGAGELFF
TRBJ1-1 | once | TRBD1 | TRBV6-5 | TGTGCCAGCAGTTCTCAGGGACAGGGTGAATTCACTGAAGCTTTCTTT | CASSSQGQGEFTEAFF
TRBJ1-2 | . | . | TRBV14 | TGTGCCAGCAGCCAAGCGTCCGCTGCTAACTATGGCTACACCTTC | CASSQASAANYGYTF
TRBJ2-7 | . | . | TRBV19 | TGTGCCAGTAGTATTCCCGGACAAAGGGTCTACGAGCAGTACTTC | CASSIPGQRVYEQYF
TRBJ1-6 | once | TRBD1 | TRBV4-1 | TGCGCCAGCAGCCAACCGGGACAGGGGAATTCACCCCTCCACTTT | CASSQPGQGNSPLHF
TRBJ1-5 | . | TRBD1 | TRBV7-6 | TGTGCCAGCAGCTTGGGGTTAGGGGGCTCTCAGCCCCAGCATTTT | CASSLGLGGSQPQHF
TRBJ2-3 | . | TRBD2 | TRBV5-1 | TGCGCCAGCAGCCGTAGCGGGCGCGATAGCACAGATACGCAGTATTTT | CASSRSGRDSTDTQYF
TRBJ1-3 | . | . | TRBV5-3 | TGTGCCAGAAGCTTGATGGAGCGGATTACTTCTAGCTCTGGAAACACCATATATTTT | CARSLMERITSSSGNTIYF
TRBJ2-5 | . | . | TRBV27 | TGTGCCAGCAGTCCCCGAGGGCCCCAAGAGACCCAGTACTTC | CASSPRGPQETQYF
TRBJ1-3 | once | . | TRBV12-3/TRBV12-4 | TGTGCCAGCACGGTGGCCTCTGGAAACACCATATATTTT | CASTVASGNTIYF
TRBJ2-7 | . | . | TRBV7-8 | TGTGCCAGCAGCTTAGCGAGCCAGGGACCCCCCTCCTACGAGCAGTACTTC | CASSLASQGPPSYEQYF
TRBJ2-7 | . | TRBD2 | TRBV5-8 | TGTGCCAGCAGCTTGGCGGGACTAGCGAGCTCCTACGAGCAGTACTTC | CASSLAGLASSYEQYF
TRBJ1-1 | few | . | TRBV7-9 | TGTGCCAGCAGCCCCGGGGGGACTGAAGCTTTCTTT | CASSPGGTEAFF
TRBJ1-3 | few | . | TRBV14 | TGTGCCAGCAGCCCCCTCGGACCGAGCTCTGGAAACACCATATATTTT | CASSPLGPSSGNTIYF
TRBJ1-6 | . | . | TRBV30 | TGTGCCTGGAGCACAGGGCATTCACCCCTCCACTTT | CAWSTGHSPLHF
TRBJ1-2 | . | . | TRBV12-3/TRBV12-4 | TGTGCCAGCAGTCCGACAGGTTCCTATGGCTACACCTTC | CASSPTGSYGYTF
TRBJ1-1 | . | . | TRBV7-6 | TGTGCCAGCAGCTCCTCTGTCCGGGGGGAGGGTGGAGCTTTCTTT | CASSSSVRGEGGAFF
TRBJ1-2 | . | TRBD1 | TRBV7-9 | TGTGCCAGCAGCTTACAGGGGGCCCGAACCGCTGATGGCTACACCTTC | CASSLQGARTADGYTF
TRBJ2-2 | . | TRBD1 | TRBV6-6 | TGTGCCAGCAAGGACAGGGGAGCCACCGGGGAGCTGTTTTTT | CASKDRGATGELFF
TRBJ1-5 | . | . | TRBV27 | TGTGCCAGCAGTCAACAGATTGGAGGGAATCAGCCCCAGCATTTT | CASSQQIGGNQPQHF
TRBJ2-7 | . | . | TRBV11-3 | TGTGCCAGCAGTCAAGGTTGGGAGAACGAGCAGTACTTC | CASSQGWENEQYF
TRBJ2-1 | . | . | TRBV28 | TGTGCCAGCAGTAGGGGGGCGGGCCCGAGCTCCTACAATGAGCAGTTCTTC | CASSRGAGPSSYNEQFF
TRBJ1-6 | . | TRBD1 | TRBV5-4 | TGTGCCAGCAGCCCAGGGGGGTCGGACTCCTATAATTCACCCCTCCACTTT | CASSPGGSDSYNSPLHF
TRBJ2-7 | . | TRBD2 | TRBV27 | TGTGCCAGCAGTGCTCGGGGGGGGATCTACGAGCAGTACTTC | CASSARGGIYEQYF
TRBJ2-1 | once | . | TRBV5-4 | TGTGCCAGCAGCCCCACAGCGAAGGAGAATGAGCAGTTCTTC | CASSPTAKENEQFF
TRBJ1-5 | . | . | TRBV5-6 | TGTGCCAGCAGCCTCTCCAATCAGCCCCAGCATTTT | CASSLSNQPQHF
TRBJ1-2 | . | TRBD1 | TRBV2 | TGTGCCAGGGAGGTAACAGGGGGCGCGGACTATGGCTACACCTTC | CAREVTGGADYGYTF
TRBJ1-5 | . | TRBD1 | TRBV28 | TGTGCCAGCATTTGGACAGGGGTCAATCAGCCCCAGCATTTT | CASIWTGVNQPQHF
TRBJ1-5 | . | . | TRBV3-1/TRBV3-2 | TGTGCCAGCAGCTCTACAGGGAGGGGCAATCAGCCCCAGCATTTT | CASSSTGRGNQPQHF
TRBJ1-5 | once | . | TRBV2 | TGTGCCAGCATGCAGGGTTGGAATCAGCCCCAGCATTTT | CASMQGWNQPQHF
TRBJ2-3 | . | TRBD1 | TRBV5-4 | TGTGCCAGCAGCTCCAAGGGACAGGGGGCCCCAGATACGCAGTATTTT | CASSSKGQGAPDTQYF
TRBJ2-6 | . | . | TRBV5-1 | TGCGCCAGCAGCAGAGCCCCGTCCGGGGCCAACGTCCTGACTTTC | CASSRAPSGANVLTF
TRBJ2-3 | . | . | TRBV6-4 | TGTGCCAGCAGTGACGGGGGGGCCTCAGATACGCAGTATTTT | CASSDGGASDTQYF
TRBJ2-5 | . | TRBD1 | TRBV7-2 | TGTGCCAGCAGCTTGGCAGGGGGCTTCCAAGAGACCCAGTACTTC | CASSLAGGFQETQYF
TRBJ1-1 | . | . | TRBV29-1 | TGCAGCGTTGCCACCGGGGGGGACACTGAAGCTTTCTTT | CSVATGGDTEAFF
TRBJ1-1 | . | TRBD1 | TRBV6-1 | TGTGCCAGCAGTGATCTTCCGGGACAGAGAATTGAAGCTTTCTTT | CASSDLPGQRIEAFF
TRBJ1-6 | . | . | TRBV5-6 | TGTGCCAGCAGCCATGGACAATTTGTTCGGAATTCACCCCTCCACTTT | CASSHGQFVRNSPLHF
TRBJ1-2 | . | . | TRBV6-1 | TGTGCCAGCAGTGAAGATGGAACGGGACGATTTCTCTATGGCTACACCTTC | CASSEDGTGRFLYGYTF
TRBJ1-1 | . | TRBD1 | TRBV18 | TGTGCCAGCTCACCCGGACAGGGAGGCACTGAAGCTTTCTTT | CASSPGQGGTEAFF
TRBJ1-1 | . | . | TRBV28 | TGTGCCAGCACTCCCTGGGATGGTCGCACTGAAGCTTTCTTT | CASTPWDGRTEAFF
TRBJ1-5 | . | TRBD1 | TRBV28 | TGTGCCAGCAGCACAGGGGGCTATCAGCCCCAGCATTTT | CASSTGGYQPQHF
TRBJ2-1 | . | . | TRBV7-9 | TGTGCCAGCAGCTCTTCCAACGGGGGCTCCTACAATGAGCAGTTCTTC | CASSSSNGGSYNEQFF
TRBJ2-7 | . | . | TRBV7-8 | TGTGCCAGCAGCTTTAGGGGGTCCTACGAGCAGTACTTC | CASSFRGSYEQYF
TRBJ1-1 | . | . | TRBV30 | TGTGCCTGGAGTGGGGGTATAACTGAAGCTTTCTTT | CAWSGGITEAFF
TRBJ2-7 | . | . | TRBV7-9 | TGTGCCAGCAGCTTTGGCTACTCCTACGAGCAGTACTTC | CASSFGYSYEQYF
TRBJ2-5 | . | TRBD1 | TRBV6-2/TRBV6-3 | TGTGCCAGCAGTCGCCGGGGGGTATGGGACAGGGAGGGTGAGACCCAGTACTTC | CASSRRGVWDREGETQYF